This entry lists 2 T cell receptor beta chains sequenced from one sample in a study of T cell clonality in common variable immunodeficiency. Sequencing used immunoSEQ multiplex PCR; TCRdb keeps in-frame clones, though not all of them. The repertoire consists of approximately 81,000 clones, none detected only once. Sequenced sample: peripheral blood mononuclear cells. The receptors originated from a person aged 18 to 70 in good health.

This clone was observed at least ten times. The read ends 3 residues before the CDR3 terminus; that terminus is restored from the germline J gene. This specimen includes other DNA sequences encoding the same CDR3. The chain joins TRBV5-1 to TRBJ1-1, with unresolved D. The CDR3 has 14 amino acids. With 2 bases removed from V and 5 bases from J, the gap between germline ends came to 13 bases. In germline, CDR1 is SGHRS, CDR2 YFSETQ. CDR3 residues: CASSLDPGQTEAFF. Partial CDR3 DNA: TGCGCCAGCAGCTTAGACCCGGGTCAGACTGAA.

This clone was seen repeatedly, ten times or more. The sequenced fragment ends 3 residues before the CDR3 boundary, so the rest is inferred from the germline J gene. The V and J genes are TRBV12-3 or TRBV12-4 and TRBJ2-2; D remains unclear. Trimming shortened V by 7 bases and J by 3 bases, and 15 bases separated the two germline ends. The CDR3 length is 15 residues. CDR3 sequence: CASILGPEHTGELFF. The DNA read from the CDR3 is TGTGCCAGCATCCTAGGCCCAGAACACACCGGGGAG.